Below, one TCR beta chain is given with its context. The data were taken from a study of T cells in tuberculosis. Study-level results: Low-affinity CD1B-GMM tetramer-binding T cells may have been missed.

The V end lost 2 bases, the J end lost 3 bases, and 11 bases lay between the germline ends. This CDR3 has 15 amino acids. Germline V gene sequence: CDR1 LNHDA, CDR2 SQIVND (reference sequence). TCR-alpha and TCR-beta chains were sequenced unpaired. Produced via immunoSEQ multiplex PCR; TCRdb's table is partial and in-frame only. Of about 88,000 clones in the sample, under 95% were seen once. Sorting used thawed, overnight-rested PBMC stained with anti-CD3, a viability dye and GMM-loaded CD1B tetramer. The CD1B tetramers carried C32 glucose monomycolate purified from Rhodococcus equi. Tetramer-negative cells, roughly 100,000 per donor, were also sorted.

The specimen sequenced was CD1b-GMM tetramer-negative cells sorted from PBMCs. The chain uses TRBV19 and TRBJ1-3; the D is unclear. The clonotype originates from an adult woman with latent tuberculosis. CDR3 nucleotides: TGTGCCAGTAGTATAAGTGGCCCCCGTGGAAACACCATATATTTT. Translation gives CASSISGPRGNTIYF.